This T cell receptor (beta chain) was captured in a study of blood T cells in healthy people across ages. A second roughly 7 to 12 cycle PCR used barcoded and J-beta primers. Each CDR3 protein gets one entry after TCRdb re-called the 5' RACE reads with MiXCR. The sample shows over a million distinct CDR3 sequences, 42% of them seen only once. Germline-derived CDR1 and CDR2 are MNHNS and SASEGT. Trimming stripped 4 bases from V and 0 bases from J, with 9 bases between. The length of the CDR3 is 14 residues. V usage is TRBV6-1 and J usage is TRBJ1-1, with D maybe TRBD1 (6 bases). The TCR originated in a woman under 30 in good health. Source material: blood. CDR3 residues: CASSGTVMNTEAFF. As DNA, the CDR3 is TGTGCCAGCAGTGGGACAGTAATGAACACTGAAGCTTTCTTT.